The 31 T cell receptor beta chains given below trace back to one sample, sequenced in a study of neurological immune-mediated disorders. TCRdb redid the calling of the 5' RACE reads with MiXCR, one entry per CDR3 protein. The sample gives around 46,000 distinct CDR3 sequences, about 25% of which show up once; around 25% is in the top ten. Input material: PBMCs. The receptors originated from a woman in her seventies in good health.

This clonotype has a count of ten or more. The chain is built from TRBV25-1 and TRBJ1-2; TRBD1 agrees at 8 bases. With V trimmed by 6 bases and J by 6 bases, 6 bases remained unmatched. This CDR3 is 13 amino acids long. Germline CDR1 and CDR2: MGHDK and SYGVNS. The CDR3, as DNA: TGTGCCAGCAGGGCCCAGGGGGCGGATGGCTACACCTTC. This gives the protein CASRAQGADGYTF.

Concerning this clonotype itself: Given the absence of the conserved phenylalanine or tryptophan at the CDR3 end, a read error is likely. The chain couples TRBV18 to TRBJ2-1; D unclear. Trimming cost V 2 bases and J 0 bases, with 8 bases left between them. In germline, CDR1 is KGHSH, CDR2 LQKENI. The CDR3 has 15 residues. The CDR3 loop reads CASSPVLSSYNEQFL. The CDR3 nucleotides read TGTGCCAGCTCACCAGTCCTCAGCTCCTACAATGAGCAGTTCTTA.

This chain connects TRBV12-3 or TRBV12-4 to TRBJ1-1; TRBD1 agrees at 9 bases. J was trimmed by 6 bases and V by 5 bases; bases with no gene match: 7. The CDR3 spans 14 residues. The DNA of the CDR3 is TGTGCCAGCAGTCCGGGACAGGGAGGCCCTGAAGCTTTCTTT. Translation: CASSPGQGGPEAFF.

This clonotype was picked up many times. This chain connects TRBV29-1 to TRBJ1-2; 9 nucleotides match TRBD1. The CDR3 contains 13 residues. From germline, CDR1 is SQVTM and CDR2 ANQGSEA. The V and J ends lost 6 bases and 2 bases, in that order; junction bases with no gene match: 4. The CDR3 DNA follows: TGCAGCGTCGCAGACAGGGGGAACTATGGCTACACCTTC. Translating gives CSVADRGNYGYTF. Based on the CDR3 plus reference TRBV29-1 and TRBJ1-2, the full variable domain is SAVISQKPSRDICQRGTSLTIQCQVDSQVTMMFWYRQQPGQSLTLIATANQGSEATYESGFVIDKFPISRPNLTFSTLTVSNMSPEDSSIYLCSVADRGNYGYTFGSGTRLTVV.

The genes are TRBV5-1 and TRBJ1-1, with TRBD1 matching over 8 bases. This CDR3 spans 16 amino acids. Trimming removed 2 bases from V and 5 bases from J; junction bases left unmatched: 11. Germline V gene lookup returns CDR1 SGHRS and CDR2 YFSETQ. In DNA, the CDR3 is TGCGCCAGCAGCTTCCCCGTTACAGGGGGGAGGACTGAAGCTTTCTTT. It encodes CASSFPVTGGRTEAFF.

The chain is built from TRBV12-3 or TRBV12-4 and TRBJ1-1; no reliable D call. This CDR3 has 13 amino acids. V dropped 10 bases and J dropped 2 bases, with 14 bases sitting between them. CDR3 region: CATQTSANTEAFF. CDR3 DNA sequence: TGTGCCACCCAAACTTCAGCTAACACTGAAGCTTTCTTT.

There are many counts of this clonotype. The CDR3 is CASSLGFEETQYF. As DNA, the CDR3 is TGTGCCAGCAGCTTAGGGTTCGAAGAGACCCAGTACTTC. V usage is TRBV11-2 and J usage is TRBJ2-5, with no clear D. V lost 1 base to trimming and J lost 3 bases, with 6 bases between them. The CDR3 is 13 residues long. CDR1 and CDR2 (germline): SGHAT, FQNNGV.

CDR3 DNA sequence: TGTGCCAACTTTAGCGGGGCCTCCTCCTACAATGAGCAGTTCTTC. Amino acid sequence: CANFSGASSYNEQFF. V usage is TRBV19 and J usage is TRBJ2-1; 8 bases match TRBD2. The CDR3 extends over 15 amino acids. Germline CDR1 is LNHDA and CDR2 is SQIVND (reference sequence). The J segment lost 0 bases and the V segment lost 10 bases, leaving 8 bases of the junction unmatched.

This clonotype has ten or more counts. V gene TRBV7-6 combines with J gene TRBJ2-5; no firm D call. The germline V gene encodes CDR1 SGHVS and CDR2 FNYEAQ. V gave up 2 bases and J gave up 0 bases, with 4 bases separating them. The CDR3 sequence is 13 residues long. The CDR3 nucleotides read TGTGCCAGCAGCTTAACACACCAAGAGACCCAGTACTTC. Translating gives CASSLTHQETQYF.

The sample holds many counts of this clonotype. The chain is built from TRBV20-1 and TRBJ1-1; D gene ambiguous. This CDR3 spans 14 amino acids. V lost 0 bases to trimming and J lost 0 bases, with 8 bases between them. Germline-derived CDR1 and CDR2 are DFQATT and SNEGSKA (reference sequence). The CDR3 here is CSARDRHLNTEAFF. For the CDR3, the DNA is TGCAGTGCTAGAGACCGACACCTGAACACTGAAGCTTTCTTT.

V is TRBV10-2 and J is TRBJ1-5; no firm D call. This CDR3 has 14 residues. Per the germline V gene, CDR1 is WSHSY and CDR2 is SAAADI. V was shortened by 8 bases and J by 0 bases, with 11 bases between the two germline ends. This CDR3 is CASDTFDSNQPQHF. CDR3 bases: TGCGCCAGCGACACCTTCGATAGCAATCAGCCCCAGCATTTT.

This clonotype was seen at least ten times. The V call is TRBV5-1, the J call TRBJ2-3; TRBD2 aligns across 8 bases. Germline CDR1 reads SGHRS; CDR2 reads YFSETQ. The V and J ends lost 2 bases and 0 bases, in that order; junction bases with no gene match: 5. The CDR3 length is 16 residues. The CDR3 spells CASSLGLAGSTDTQYF. As DNA, the CDR3 is TGCGCCAGCAGCTTAGGACTAGCCGGCAGCACAGATACGCAGTATTTT.

This clonotype was seen ten or more times. The rearrangement links TRBV5-5 to TRBJ2-2; a possible D gene is TRBD2 (6 bases). The CDR3 sequence is 15 residues long. The V end lost 4 bases, the J end lost 5 bases, and 15 bases lay between the germline ends. Germline loops: CDR1 SGHKS, CDR2 YYEKEE (reference sequence). CDR3 nucleotides: TGTGCCAGCAGCAGACTTGGCGGAGGGACCGGGGAGCTGTTTTTT. Protein product: CASSRLGGGTGELFF.

The rearrangement links TRBV6-6 to TRBJ2-1; D call uncertain. CDR3 length: 14 residues. Germline V gives CDR1 MNHNY, CDR2 SVGAGI (reference sequence). Trimming shortened V by 8 bases and J by 6 bases, and 17 bases separated the two germline ends. The CDR3, as DNA: TGTGCCAGCTCCCCGGGCAGTACCTCCAATGAGCAGTTCTTC. Protein: CASSPGSTSNEQFF.

This clonotype has a count of ten or more. This chain uses TRBV11-3 with TRBJ2-1; D not certain. The CDR3 is 13 residues long. V gave up 1 base and J gave up 4 bases, with 5 bases separating them. The germline CDR1 and CDR2 sequences are SGHNT and YENEEA. The CDR3: CASSLGMYNEQFF. CDR3 DNA sequence: TGTGCCAGCAGCTTAGGTATGTACAATGAGCAGTTCTTC.

This clonotype was observed at least ten times. This chain connects TRBV10-2 to TRBJ2-2; possible D gene TRBD2, 6 bases. Germline V gene data show CDR1 as WSHSY and CDR2 as SAAADI. This CDR3 has 14 residues. Deletions cut 8 bases from V and 1 base from J, with 11 bases between. The CDR3 DNA reads TGCGCCAGCTGGGGGACTTTGAACACCGGGGAGCTGTTTTTT. Translated, it gives CASWGTLNTGELFF.

This clonotype was picked up many times. This chain links TRBV7-2 with TRBJ2-1, with D possibly TRBD1 on 5 matching bases. Germline CDR1 is SGHTA and CDR2 is FQGNSA. This CDR3 has 15 residues. V lost 1 base, J lost 1 base, and 8 bases lay in between. The DNA of the CDR3 is TGTGCCAGCAGCTTAGGGACACCTTCCTACAATGAGCAGTTCTTC. This sequence encodes CASSLGTPSYNEQFF.

This clonotype was counted ten times or more. The genes are TRBV9 and TRBJ1-2; D perhaps matches TRBD1 (6 bases). Germline values: CDR1 SGDLS, CDR2 YYNGEE. The CDR3 has 13 amino acids. With 3 bases removed from V and 8 bases from J, the gap between germline ends came to 14 bases. CDR3 DNA sequence: TGTGCCAGCAGCGGTCCGGGGGCGCTGGGCTACACCTTC. Amino acids: CASSGPGALGYTF.

The J gene is TRBJ2-1, the V gene TRBV7-9; 8 bases fit TRBD2. This CDR3 region has 12 residues. In germline, CDR1 is SEHNR, CDR2 FQNEAQ (reference sequence). Losses at the gene ends were 5 bases for V and 15 bases for J; bases not matched to a gene: 9. The CDR3 DNA is TGTGCCAGCAGCCCCCAGGGAGCGGGGGCGTTCTTC. Its protein product is CASSPQGAGAFF.

This clonotype occurred many times. The chain couples TRBV4-2 to TRBJ1-1; D gene ambiguous. Germline V gene data show CDR1 as LGHNA and CDR2 as YNFKEQ. Between the trimmed V and J ends, which lost 1 base and 4 bases, there was a span of 13 bases. CDR3 length equals 15 residues. CDR3 protein: CASSQARMQTTEAFF. The CDR3 bases are TGTGCCAGCAGCCAAGCCCGGATGCAAACCACTGAAGCTTTCTTT.

This clonotype was detected only a few times. The V gene is TRBV18, the J gene TRBJ1-6; D is unclear. The CDR3 is made up of 14 amino acids. Trimming took off 3 bases at V and 7 bases at J, with 10 bases between the two ends. Germline loops: CDR1 KGHSH, CDR2 LQKENI. The chain's CDR3 is CASSPRQDNSPLHF. In DNA, the CDR3 is TGTGCCAGCTCACCCCGGCAGGACAATTCACCCCTCCACTTT.

In this sample, this clonotype turned up many times. This sequence joins TRBV24-1 and TRBJ2-4; TRBD2 matches at 9 bases. Germline CDR1 KGHDR, CDR2 SFDVKD. J gave up 8 bases and V 4 bases, and 8 bases lay outside the gene matches. This CDR3 comprises 15 residues. CDR3 DNA: TGTGCCACCAGTGACCGGCGGGAGGGAGGGTACATTCAGTACTTC. The encoded protein is CATSDRREGGYIQYF.

This clonotype was observed at least ten times. The chain recombines TRBV20-1 with TRBJ2-5; tentative D call: TRBD2 (6 bases). This CDR3 is 14 amino acids long. Trimming removed 4 bases from V and 9 bases from J, with 21 bases in between. Germline values: CDR1 DFQATT, CDR2 SNEGSKA (reference sequence). The CDR3 sequence: CSAILGTPNRAQYF. The CDR3 nucleotides are TGCAGTGCTATCCTCGGGACTCCTAATCGGGCCCAGTACTTC.

This clonotype was picked up a small number of times. V is TRBV7-8 and J is TRBJ1-2, with D possibly matching TRBD1 (5 bases). Per germline, CDR1 SGHVS and CDR2 FQNEAQ. Between the trimmed V and J ends, which lost 4 bases and 0 bases, there was a span of 12 bases. CDR3 size: 15 residues. CDR3 in DNA: TGTGCCAGCAGCTACTTAGGGGACTCTAACTATGGCTACACCTTC. Protein sequence: CASSYLGDSNYGYTF.

This clonotype was seen at least ten times. The chain is built from TRBV12-3 or TRBV12-4 and TRBJ1-1, with D uncertain. Deletions cut 4 bases from V and 2 bases from J, with 11 bases between. The CDR3 is 14 amino acids. The CDR3 here is CASSSGSVNTEAFF. The CDR3 nucleotides read TGTGCCAGCAGTTCCGGGTCGGTTAACACTGAAGCTTTCTTT.

This clonotype was picked up many times. V is TRBV5-1 and J is TRBJ2-3; D is undetermined. This CDR3 has 14 amino acids. The germline gives CDR1 SGHRS, CDR2 YFSETQ. V was shortened by 1 base and J by 0 bases, with 6 bases between the two germline ends. The CDR3 here is CASSLTDSTDTQYF. CDR3 in DNA: TGCGCCAGCAGCTTGACGGATAGCACAGATACGCAGTATTTT. Drawing the rest from reference TRBV5-1 and TRBJ2-3, the complete variable domain is KAGVTQTPRYLIKTRGQQVTLSCSPISGHRSVSWYQQTPGQGLQFLFEYFSETQRNKGNFPGRFSGRQFSNSRSEMNVSTLELGDSALYLCASSLTDSTDTQYFGPGTRLTVL.

Judged by abundance, this clonotype is medium-sized (0.01 to 0.1%). The chain uses TRBV29-1 and TRBJ2-2; D ambiguous. The V gene's germline CDR1 is SQVTM and CDR2 ANQGSEA. V lost 7 bases and J lost 1, with 16 bases in between. This CDR3 is 15 amino acids long. CDR3 loop: CSAQTFSRNTGELFF. In DNA form, the CDR3 reads TGCAGCGCTCAGACTTTTTCCAGGAACACCGGGGAGCTGTTTTTT.

The sample holds many counts of this clonotype. The junction departs from the called germline gene at one end, perhaps through a read error. This sequence joins TRBV10-3 and TRBJ2-7; 10 positions match TRBD2. There are 13 residues in the CDR3. Germline CDR1 and CDR2: ENHRY and SYGVKD. The CDR3 loop reads CAISEAGTSVYSF. CDR3 nucleotide sequence: TGTGCCATCAGTGAGGCCGGGACTAGCGTCTATTCCTTC.

This clonotype appeared a single time. The chain is built from TRBV5-1 and TRBJ2-4, with D hard to call. V lost 0 bases and J lost 5, with 9 bases in between. The CDR3 sequence is 14 residues long. The germline gives CDR1 SGHRS, CDR2 YFSETQ. The CDR3 spells CASSLDGSQNIQYF. Here the CDR3 DNA reads TGCGCCAGCAGCTTGGATGGTTCCCAAAACATTCAGTACTTC. Using reference TRBV5-1 and TRBJ2-4 for the parts outside the CDR3, the full variable domain is KAGVTQTPRYLIKTRGQQVTLSCSPISGHRSVSWYQQTPGQGLQFLFEYFSETQRNKGNFPGRFSGRQFSNSRSEMNVSTLELGDSALYLCASSLDGSQNIQYFGAGTRLSVL.

This clonotype was picked up many times. V gene TRBV20-1 combines with J gene TRBJ2-5; D perhaps matches TRBD2 (5 bases). Germline V gene sequence: CDR1 DFQATT, CDR2 SNEGSKA (reference sequence). This CDR3 spans 12 amino acids. Trimming shortened V by 6 bases and J by 3 bases, and 11 bases separated the two germline ends. For the CDR3, the DNA is TGCAGTGCCGACTACCAAGAAGAGACCCAGTACTTC. Translation: CSADYQEETQYF.

This clonotype came up many times. The chain is built from TRBV7-2 and TRBJ2-5; D remains unclear. Germline CDR1 is SGHTA and CDR2 is FQGNSA. The CDR3 sequence is 11 residues long. The V gene lost 6 bases and the J gene lost 5 bases, with 7 bases spanning the gap. The CDR3: CASRNGETQYF. The CDR3 DNA is TGTGCCAGCAGGAACGGGGAGACCCAGTACTTC.